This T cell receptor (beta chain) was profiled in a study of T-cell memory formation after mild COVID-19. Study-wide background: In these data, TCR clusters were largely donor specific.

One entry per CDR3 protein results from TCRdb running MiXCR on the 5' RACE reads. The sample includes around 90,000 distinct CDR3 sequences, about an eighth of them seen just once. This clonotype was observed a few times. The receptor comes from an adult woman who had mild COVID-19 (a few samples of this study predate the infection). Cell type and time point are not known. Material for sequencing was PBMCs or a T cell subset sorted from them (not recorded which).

CDR3 region: CSAEGTSGGYEQYF. The DNA of the CDR3 is TGCAGCGCAGAGGGGACATCCGGAGGCTACGAGCAGTACTTC. V gene TRBV29-1 combines with J gene TRBJ2-7; D possibly corresponds to TRBD1 (6 bases). Germline V gene sequence: CDR1 SQVTM, CDR2 ANQGSEA. V lost 7 bases and J 3 bases, leaving 19 bases between the germline ends. This CDR3 is built from 14 residues.